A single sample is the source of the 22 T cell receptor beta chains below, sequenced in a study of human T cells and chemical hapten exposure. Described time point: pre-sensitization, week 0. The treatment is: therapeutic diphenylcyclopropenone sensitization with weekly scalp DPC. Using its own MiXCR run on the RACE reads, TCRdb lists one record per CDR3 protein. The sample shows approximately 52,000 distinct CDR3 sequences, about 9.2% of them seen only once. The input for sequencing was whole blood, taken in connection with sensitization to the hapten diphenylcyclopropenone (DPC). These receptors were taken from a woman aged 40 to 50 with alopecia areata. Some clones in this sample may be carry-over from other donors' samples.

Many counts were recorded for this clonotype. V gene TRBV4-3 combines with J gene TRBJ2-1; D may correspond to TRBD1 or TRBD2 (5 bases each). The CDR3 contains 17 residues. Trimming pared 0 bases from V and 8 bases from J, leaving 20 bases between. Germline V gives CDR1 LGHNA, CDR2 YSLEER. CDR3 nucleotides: TGCGCCAGCAGCCAAGAGGGGGTTGAAGATGGTCGGCATGAGCAGTTCTTC. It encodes CASSQEGVEDGRHEQFF.

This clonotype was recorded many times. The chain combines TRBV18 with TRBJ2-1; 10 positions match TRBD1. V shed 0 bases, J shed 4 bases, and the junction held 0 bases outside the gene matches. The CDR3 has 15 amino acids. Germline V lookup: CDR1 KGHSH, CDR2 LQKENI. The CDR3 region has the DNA TGTGCCAGCTCACCACCGGGACAGGGGTACAATGAGCAGTTCTTC. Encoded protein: CASSPPGQGYNEQFF.

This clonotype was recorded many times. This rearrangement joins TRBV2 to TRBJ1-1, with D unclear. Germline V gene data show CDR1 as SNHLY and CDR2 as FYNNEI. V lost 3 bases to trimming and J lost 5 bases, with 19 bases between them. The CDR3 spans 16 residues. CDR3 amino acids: CASSELDSALITEAFF. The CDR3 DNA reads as TGTGCCAGCAGTGAGCTGGATAGTGCTTTAATAACTGAAGCTTTCTTT.

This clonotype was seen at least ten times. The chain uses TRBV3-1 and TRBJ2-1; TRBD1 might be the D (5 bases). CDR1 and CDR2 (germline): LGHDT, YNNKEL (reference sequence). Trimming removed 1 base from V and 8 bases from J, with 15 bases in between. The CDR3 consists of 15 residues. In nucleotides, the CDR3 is TGTGCCAGCAGCCAAGTGGGATCAGGGAAGGATGAGCAGTTCTTC. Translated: CASSQVGSGKDEQFF.

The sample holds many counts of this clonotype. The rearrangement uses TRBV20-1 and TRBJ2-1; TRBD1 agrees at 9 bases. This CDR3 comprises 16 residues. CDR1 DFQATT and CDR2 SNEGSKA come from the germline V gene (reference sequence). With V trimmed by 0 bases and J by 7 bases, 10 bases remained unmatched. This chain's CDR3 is CSARDRGTGPRNEQFF. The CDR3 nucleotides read TGCAGTGCTAGAGATAGGGGGACAGGGCCTCGAAATGAGCAGTTCTTC.

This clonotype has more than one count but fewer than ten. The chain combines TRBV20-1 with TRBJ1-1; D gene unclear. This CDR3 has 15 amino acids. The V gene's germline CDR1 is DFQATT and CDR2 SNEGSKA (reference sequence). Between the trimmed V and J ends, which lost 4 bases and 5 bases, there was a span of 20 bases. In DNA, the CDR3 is TGCAGTGCTACAACACAAAGGATTGCGATTACTGAAGCTTTCTTT. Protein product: CSATTQRIAITEAFF.

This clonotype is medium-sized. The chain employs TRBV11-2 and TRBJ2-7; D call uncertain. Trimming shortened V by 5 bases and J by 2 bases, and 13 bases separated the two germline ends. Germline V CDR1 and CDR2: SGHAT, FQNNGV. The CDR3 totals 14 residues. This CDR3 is CASSPPLTTYEQYF. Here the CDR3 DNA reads TGTGCCAGCAGCCCCCCATTGACAACCTACGAGCAGTACTTC.

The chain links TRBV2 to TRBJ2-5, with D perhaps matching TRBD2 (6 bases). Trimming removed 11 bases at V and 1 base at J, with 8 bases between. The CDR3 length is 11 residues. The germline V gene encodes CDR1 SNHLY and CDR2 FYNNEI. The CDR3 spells CAGTSQETQYF. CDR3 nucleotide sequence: TGTGCCGGGACTTCCCAAGAGACCCAGTACTTC. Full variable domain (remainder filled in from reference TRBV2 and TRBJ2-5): EPEVTQTPSHQVTQMGQEVILRCVPISNHLYFYWYRQILGQKVEFLVSFYNNEISEKSEIFDDQFSVERPDGSNFTLKIRSTKLEDSAMYFCAGTSQETQYFGPGTRLLVL.

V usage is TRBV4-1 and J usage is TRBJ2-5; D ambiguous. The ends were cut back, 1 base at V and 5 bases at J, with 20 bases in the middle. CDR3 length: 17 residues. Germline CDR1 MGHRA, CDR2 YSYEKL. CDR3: CASSQVPLLIRPETQYF. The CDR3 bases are TGCGCCAGCAGCCAAGTTCCCCTTCTGATCCGCCCCGAGACCCAGTACTTC.

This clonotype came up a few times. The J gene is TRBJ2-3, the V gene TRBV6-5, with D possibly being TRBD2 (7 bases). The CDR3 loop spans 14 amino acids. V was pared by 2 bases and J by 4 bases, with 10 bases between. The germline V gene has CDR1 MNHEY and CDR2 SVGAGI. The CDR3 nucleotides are TGTGCCAGCAGTTACGGGGGGGCTGCAGATACGCAGTATTTT. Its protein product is CASSYGGAADTQYF.

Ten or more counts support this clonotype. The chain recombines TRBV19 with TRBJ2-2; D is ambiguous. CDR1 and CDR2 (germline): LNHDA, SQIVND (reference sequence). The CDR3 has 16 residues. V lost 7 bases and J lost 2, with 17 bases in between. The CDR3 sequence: CASTPQGQINTGELFF. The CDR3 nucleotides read TGTGCCAGTACGCCCCAAGGGCAGATCAACACCGGGGAGCTGTTTTTT.

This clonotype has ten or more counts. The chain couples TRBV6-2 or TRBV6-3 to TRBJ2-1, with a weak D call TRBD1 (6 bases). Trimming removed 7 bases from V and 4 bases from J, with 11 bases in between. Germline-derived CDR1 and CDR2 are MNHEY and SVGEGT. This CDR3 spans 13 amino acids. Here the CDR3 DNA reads TGTGCCAGCAAAAAGACAGGATACAATGAGCAGTTCTTC. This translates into CASKKTGYNEQFF.

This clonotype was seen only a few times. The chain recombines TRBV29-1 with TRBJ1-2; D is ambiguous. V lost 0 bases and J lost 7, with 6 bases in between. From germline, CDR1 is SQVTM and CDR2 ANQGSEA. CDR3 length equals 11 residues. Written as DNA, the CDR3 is TGCAGCGTTGAAGATGTCCGTGGCTACACCTTC. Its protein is CSVEDVRGYTF.

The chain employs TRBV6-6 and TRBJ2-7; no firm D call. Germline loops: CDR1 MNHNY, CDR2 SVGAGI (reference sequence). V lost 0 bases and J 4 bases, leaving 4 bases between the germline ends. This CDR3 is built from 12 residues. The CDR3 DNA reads TGTGCCAGCAGTTACTCGGCGTACGAGCAGTACTTC. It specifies CASSYSAYEQYF.

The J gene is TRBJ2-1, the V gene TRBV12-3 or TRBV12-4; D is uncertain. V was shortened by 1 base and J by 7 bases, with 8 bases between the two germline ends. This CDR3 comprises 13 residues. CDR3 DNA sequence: TGTGCCAGCAGTTTAGGGACGCGAAATGAGCAGTTCTTC. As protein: CASSLGTRNEQFF.

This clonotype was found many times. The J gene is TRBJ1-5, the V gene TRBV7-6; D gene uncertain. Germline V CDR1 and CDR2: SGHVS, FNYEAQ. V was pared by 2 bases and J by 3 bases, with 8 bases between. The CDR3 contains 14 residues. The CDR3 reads CASSLIGPNQPQHF. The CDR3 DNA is TGTGCCAGCAGCTTAATAGGTCCCAATCAGCCCCAGCATTTT.

This CDR3 is CATSREGDQPQHF. Written as DNA, the CDR3 is TGTGCCACCAGCAGAGAGGGGGATCAGCCCCAGCATTTT. The chain employs TRBV15 and TRBJ1-5; weak D call: TRBD1 (5 bases). V lost 0 bases to trimming and J lost 5 bases, with 5 bases between them. This CDR3 is built from 13 residues. From germline, CDR1 is LNHNV and CDR2 YYDKDF (reference sequence).

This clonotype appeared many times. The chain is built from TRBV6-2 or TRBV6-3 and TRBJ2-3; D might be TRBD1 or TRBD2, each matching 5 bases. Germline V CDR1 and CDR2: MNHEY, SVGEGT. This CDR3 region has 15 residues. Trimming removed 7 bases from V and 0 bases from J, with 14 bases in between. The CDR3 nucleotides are TGTGCCAGCAACATACGGGGACCTAGCACAGATACGCAGTATTTT. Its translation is CASNIRGPSTDTQYF.

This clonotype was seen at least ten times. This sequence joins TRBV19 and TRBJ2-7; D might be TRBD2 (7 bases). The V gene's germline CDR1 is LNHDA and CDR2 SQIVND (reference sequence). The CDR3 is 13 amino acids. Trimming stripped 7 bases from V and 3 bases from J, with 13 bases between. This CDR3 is CASTPRGRYEQYF. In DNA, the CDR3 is TGTGCCAGTACGCCGCGGGGGCGCTACGAGCAGTACTTC.

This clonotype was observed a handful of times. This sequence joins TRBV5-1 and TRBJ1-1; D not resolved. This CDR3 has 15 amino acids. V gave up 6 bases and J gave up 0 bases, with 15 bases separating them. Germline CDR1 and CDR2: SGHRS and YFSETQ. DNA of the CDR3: TGCGCCAGCACAAAGACACCTGAGCTGAACACTGAAGCTTTCTTT. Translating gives CASTKTPELNTEAFF.

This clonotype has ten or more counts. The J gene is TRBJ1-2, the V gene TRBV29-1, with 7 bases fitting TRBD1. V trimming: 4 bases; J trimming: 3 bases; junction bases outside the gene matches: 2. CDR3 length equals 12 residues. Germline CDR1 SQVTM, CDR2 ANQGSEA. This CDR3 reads CSVGGQYYGYTF. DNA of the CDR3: TGCAGCGTTGGGGGACAGTACTATGGCTACACCTTC.

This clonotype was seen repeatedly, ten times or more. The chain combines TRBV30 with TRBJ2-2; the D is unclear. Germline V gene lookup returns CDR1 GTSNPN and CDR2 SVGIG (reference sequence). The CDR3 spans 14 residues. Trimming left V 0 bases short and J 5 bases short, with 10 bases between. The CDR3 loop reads CAWSVFARTGELFF. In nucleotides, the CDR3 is TGTGCCTGGAGTGTTTTCGCTCGTACCGGGGAGCTGTTTTTT.